This T cell receptor (beta chain) was retrieved from a study of cytomegalovirus exposure and HLA in healthy donors. Method: immunoSEQ multiplex PCR; TCRdb's copy keeps in-frame clones and lacks some. The sample lists about 140,000 clones, 86% occurring once. Donors came from a validation cohort of 90 to 150 subjects, distinct from the first 666-subject cohort. This clone came up once. Its cognate antigen is unknown. General study findings and limits: It was confirmed in vitro that a few of the CMV-associated chains were specific for CMV antigens.

The TCR sequence derives from a man younger than 35 in good health and CMV-seronegative. The sample comprised PBMCs.

CDR3 DNA sequence: TGTGCCAGTAGTATAGTCTCCTTCCTCACAGATACGCAGTATTTT. This sequence encodes CASSIVSFLTDTQYF. The chain has TRBV19 and TRBJ2-3; D gene uncertain. CDR3 length: 15 amino acids. Trimming cost V 1 base and J 2 bases, with 10 bases left between them. Germline V gene sequence: CDR1 LNHDA, CDR2 SQIVND (reference sequence).